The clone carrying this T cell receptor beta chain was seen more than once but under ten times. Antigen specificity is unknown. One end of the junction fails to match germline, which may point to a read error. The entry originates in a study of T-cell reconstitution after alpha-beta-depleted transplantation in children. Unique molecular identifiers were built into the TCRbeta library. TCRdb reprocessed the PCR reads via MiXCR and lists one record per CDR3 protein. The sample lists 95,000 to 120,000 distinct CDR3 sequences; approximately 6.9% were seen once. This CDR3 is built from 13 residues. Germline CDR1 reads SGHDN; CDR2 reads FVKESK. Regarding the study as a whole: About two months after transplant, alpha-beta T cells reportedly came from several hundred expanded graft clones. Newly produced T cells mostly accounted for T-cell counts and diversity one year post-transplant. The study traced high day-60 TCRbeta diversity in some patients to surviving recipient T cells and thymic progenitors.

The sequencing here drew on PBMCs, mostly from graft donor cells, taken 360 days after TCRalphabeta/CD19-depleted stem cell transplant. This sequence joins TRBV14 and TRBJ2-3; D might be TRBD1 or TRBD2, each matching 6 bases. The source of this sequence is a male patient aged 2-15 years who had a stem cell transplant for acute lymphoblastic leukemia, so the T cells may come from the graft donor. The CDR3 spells CASSQWGAETQYF. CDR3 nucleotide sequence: TGTGCCAGCAGCCAATGGGGGGCAGAAACGCAGTATTTT.